A single sample is the source of the 30 T cell receptor beta chains below, sequenced in a study of shared clonotypes between healthy human individuals. Some clones are missing from TCRdb's copy, which holds only in-frame ones; the method was immunoSEQ multiplex PCR. Seen here are about 2.3 million clones, about nine tenths observed once, and the top ten hold approximately 0.4%. Input material: naive CD4+ T cells from PBMCs. Stated subset: CD45RA+ positively selected. The receptors here all came from a man aged 18-30 years in good health. Some clones in this sample may be carry-over from other donors' samples.

The chain joins TRBV11-2 to TRBJ1-4; D uncertain. The V gene's germline CDR1 is SGHAT and CDR2 FQNNGV. Trimming took off 2 bases at V and 6 bases at J, with 7 bases between the two ends. This CDR3 is built from 13 residues. This chain's CDR3 is CASSLTDYEKLFF. The CDR3 coding sequence is TGTGCCAGCAGCTTAACGGATTATGAAAAACTGTTTTTT.

This chain connects TRBV14 to TRBJ1-1, with D unresolved. V dropped 3 bases and J dropped 11 bases, with 19 bases sitting between them. Germline assignment: CDR1 SGHDN and CDR2 FVKESK. The CDR3 consists of 14 residues. The CDR3 region is CASSQTPDWVGAFF. Here the CDR3 DNA reads TGTGCCAGCAGCCAGACCCCCGACTGGGTTGGGGCTTTCTTT.

V gene TRBV6-5 combines with J gene TRBJ1-5, with 9 bases aligning to TRBD1. V was pared by 3 bases and J by 7 bases, with 10 bases of the junction left unmatched. There are 16 residues in the CDR3. Per the germline V gene, CDR1 is MNHEY and CDR2 is SVGAGI. CDR3 sequence: CASSYNPGQGRQPQHF. Written as DNA, the CDR3 is TGTGCCAGCAGTTATAATCCTGGACAGGGGCGGCAGCCCCAGCATTTT.

The J gene is TRBJ2-1, the V gene TRBV28; TRBD2 is a possible D gene (6 bases). The germline V gene encodes CDR1 MDHEN and CDR2 SYDVKM. V gave up 6 bases and J gave up 3 bases, with 18 bases separating them. This CDR3 region has 16 residues. In DNA, the CDR3 is TGTGCCAGCAGGGGGACTGGGAAAGGGGACTACAATGAGCAGTTCTTC. Translation gives CASRGTGKGDYNEQFF.

V and J are TRBV18 and TRBJ1-5; 7 bases are a match to TRBD1. Trimming at V came to 4 bases and at J to 4 bases, leaving 10 bases not matched to a gene. Germline V lookup: CDR1 KGHSH, CDR2 LQKENI. The CDR3 contains 16 residues. The CDR3 nucleotides read TGTGCCAGCTCACGACAGGGTAGTAATGGAAATCAGCCCCAGCATTTT. Translated, it gives CASSRQGSNGNQPQHF. Full variable domain (missing parts from reference TRBV18 and TRBJ1-5): NAGVMQNPRHLVRRRGQEARLRCSPMKGHSHVYWYRQLPEEGLKFMVYLQKENIIDESGMPKERFSAEFPKEGPSILRIQQVVRGDSAAYFCASSRQGSNGNQPQHFGDGTRLSIL.

This CDR3 is CASSLDPLITDTQYF. The CDR3 DNA sequence: TGTGCCAGCAGCTTAGACCCATTAATCACAGATACGCAGTATTTT. The chain links TRBV7-6 to TRBJ2-3; D call uncertain. From germline, CDR1 is SGHVS and CDR2 FNYEAQ. Trimming cost V 1 base and J 2 bases, with 10 bases left between them. The CDR3 is made up of 15 amino acids. Supplemented by reference TRBV7-6 and TRBJ2-3, the full variable domain reads GAGVSQSPRYKVTKRGQDVALRCDPISGHVSLYWYRQALGQGPEFLTYFNYEAQQDKSGLPNDRFSAERPEGSISTLTIQRTEQRDSAMYRCASSLDPLITDTQYFGPGTRLTVL.

The chain is built from TRBV30 and TRBJ2-5; no clear D gene. The length of the CDR3 is 11 residues. CDR1 and CDR2 (germline): GTSNPN, SVGIG (reference sequence). The V gene lost 7 bases and the J gene lost 7 bases, with 13 bases spanning the gap. In DNA form, the CDR3 reads TGTGCCTCCCAGATGAATGCGACCCAGTACTTC. It translates to CASQMNATQYF. The variable domain in full, with the rest retrieved from reference TRBV30 and TRBJ2-5, is SQTIHQWPATLVQPVGSPLSLECTVEGTSNPNLYWYRQAAGRGLQLLFYSVGIGQISSEVPQNLSASRPQDRQFILSSKKLLLSDSGFYLCASQMNATQYFGPGTRLLVL.

The V gene is TRBV7-2, the J gene TRBJ2-1; 10 positions match TRBD2. CDR3 length: 15 residues. Germline loops: CDR1 SGHTA, CDR2 FQGNSA. Trimming at V came to 5 bases and at J to 3 bases, leaving 4 bases not matched to a gene. The CDR3 DNA sequence: TGTGCCAGCAGCGGAGGACTAGCGGACTACAATGAGCAGTTCTTC. The encoded protein is CASSGGLADYNEQFF.

The rearrangement uses TRBV6-5 and TRBJ1-2; D gene unclear. This CDR3 spans 11 amino acids. The ends were cut back, 4 bases at V and 9 bases at J, with 9 bases in the middle. CDR1 is MNHEY, CDR2 SVGAGI, per germline. The CDR3 sequence is CASSLDGRYTF. The CDR3 DNA reads TGTGCCAGCAGTTTGGACGGTCGCTACACCTTC.

V gene TRBV6-1 combines with J gene TRBJ2-3, with TRBD2 matching over 12 bases. Trimming took 4 bases from V and 0 from J; bases not matched to a gene: 5. CDR1 and CDR2 from the germline V gene are MNHNS and SASEGT. The CDR3 contains 17 residues. The CDR3 DNA reads as TGTGCCAGCAGTGCTTTGGGGACTAGCGGGAGCACAGATACGCAGTATTTT. Amino acid sequence: CASSALGTSGSTDTQYF.

This chain connects TRBV6-7 to TRBJ2-7, with D possibly being TRBD1 (7 bases). TRBV6-7 falls under the ORF class, with uncertain function. The V end lost 0 bases, the J end lost 4 bases, and 13 bases lay between the germline ends. The CDR3 extends over 15 amino acids. The CDR3 region is CASSYSGLQGYEQYF. Here the CDR3 DNA reads TGTGCCAGCAGTTACTCCGGACTACAGGGGTACGAGCAGTACTTC.

The chain couples TRBV11-1 to TRBJ2-5; 10 bases are a match to TRBD2. CDR3 size: 16 residues. Germline CDR1 SGHAT, CDR2 FQDESV (reference sequence). After removal of 5 bases from V and 3 bases from J, the junction contained 9 bases not matched to a gene. The CDR3, as DNA: TGTGCCAGCAGCCCCCAGCGGCTAGCGGGAGAAGAGACCCAGTACTTC. Amino acids: CASSPQRLAGEETQYF. Drawing the rest from reference TRBV11-1 and TRBJ2-5, the complete variable domain is EAEVAQSPRYKITEKSQAVAFWCDPISGHATLYWYRQILGQGPELLVQFQDESVVDDSQLPKDRFSAERLKGVDSTLKIQPAELGDSAMYLCASSPQRLAGEETQYFGPGTRLLVL.

CDR3 sequence reads: CASSLGVQGYTF. CDR3 nucleotides: TGTGCCAGCAGTTTAGGGGTACAGGGCTACACCTTC. The chain combines TRBV28 with TRBJ1-2; D uncertain. Per germline, CDR1 MDHEN and CDR2 SYDVKM. The CDR3 sequence is 12 residues long. The ends were cut back, 2 bases at V and 8 bases at J, with 9 bases in the middle.

The sample holds a few counts of this clone. The chain's CDR3 is CASSLAMGSNQPQHF. CDR3 sequence (DNA): TGTGCCAGCAGCTTAGCGATGGGTAGCAATCAGCCCCAGCATTTT. V is TRBV7-8 and J is TRBJ1-5, with D uncertain. Germline V gene sequence: CDR1 SGHVS, CDR2 FQNEAQ. CDR3 size: 15 residues. Trimming shortened V by 0 bases and J by 0 bases, and 6 bases separated the two germline ends.

CDR3 loop: CASSISMPVDHEQYF. For the CDR3, the DNA is TGTGCCAGTAGTATCTCGATGCCCGTGGACCACGAGCAGTACTTC. The J gene is TRBJ2-7, the V gene TRBV19, with D unresolved. Germline values: CDR1 LNHDA, CDR2 SQIVND (reference sequence). Trimming took 3 bases from V and 5 from J, leaving 17 bases between them. This CDR3 comprises 15 residues.

The J gene is TRBJ1-4, the V gene TRBV6-6, with a weak D call TRBD1 (6 bases). The length of the CDR3 is 15 residues. Germline CDR1 and CDR2: MNHNY and SVGAGI (reference sequence). V shed 11 bases and J shed 0 bases, with 16 bases lying between them. The CDR3 region has the DNA TGTGCCCATAGCGTAGGGGGGGCAACTAATGAAAAACTGTTTTTT. Its protein product is CAHSVGGATNEKLFF.

The chain has TRBV10-2 and TRBJ2-1, with 7 bases lining up with TRBD2. The CDR3 is 15 residues long. V shed 3 bases and J 8 bases; nucleotides not matched to a gene: 10. The germline V gene has CDR1 WSHSY and CDR2 SAAADI. Here the CDR3 reads CASSDGGRAGYEQFF. For the CDR3, the DNA is TGCGCCAGCAGTGACGGTGGGAGGGCCGGGTATGAGCAGTTCTTC.

The chain's CDR3 is CASSGGPTRTNPCEKLFF. CDR3 bases: TGTGCCAGCAGCGGGGGCCCCACGAGGACAAATCCGTGTGAAAAACTGTTTTTT. V gene TRBV9 combines with J gene TRBJ1-4; TRBD1 might be the D (5 bases). This CDR3 region has 18 residues. V was cut by 3 bases and J by 7 bases, with 25 bases left in between. Germline-derived CDR1 and CDR2 are SGDLS and YYNGEE.

This rearrangement joins TRBV28 to TRBJ1-5; tentative D call: TRBD1 (5 bases). Germline CDR1 is MDHEN and CDR2 is SYDVKM. This CDR3 comprises 15 residues. The V end lost 4 bases, the J end lost 11 bases, and 21 bases lay between the germline ends. The DNA of the CDR3 is TGTGCCAGCAGTTCAAAGGACGGCAGCTTGGGGGCCCAGCATTTT. This sequence encodes CASSSKDGSLGAQHF.

V is TRBV5-4 and J is TRBJ2-1, with D possibly matching TRBD1 (5 bases). Germline V lookup: CDR1 SGHNT, CDR2 YYREEE (reference sequence). Trimming pared 4 bases from V and 8 bases from J, leaving 13 bases between. The CDR3 runs 13 residues. The CDR3 loop is CASSGRVGDEQFF. Here the CDR3 DNA reads TGTGCCAGCAGCGGCAGGGTAGGCGATGAGCAGTTCTTC.

The J gene is TRBJ1-2, the V gene TRBV6-5, with D tentatively TRBD1 (6 bases). Germline V gives CDR1 MNHEY, CDR2 SVGAGI. Trimming left V 6 bases short and J 10 bases short, with 21 bases between. The CDR3 length is 14 residues. CDR3 protein: CASSNRGQGYLYTF. The CDR3 DNA reads as TGTGCCAGCAGCAACCGGGGGCAGGGATACCTCTACACCTTC.

The V call is TRBV29-1, the J call TRBJ2-3; 7 bases are shared with TRBD2. The CDR3 is 14 amino acids. Trimming removed 3 bases from V and 2 bases from J; junction bases left unmatched: 5. Germline CDR1 and CDR2: SQVTM and ANQGSEA. DNA of the CDR3: TGCAGCGTTGACCCTAGCGGCTCCACAGATACGCAGTATTTT. Protein: CSVDPSGSTDTQYF.

This clone was seen only a few times. The chain joins TRBV6-1 to TRBJ1-1; D not resolved. The V and J ends lost 3 bases and 3 bases respectively, with 8 bases between them. Looked up from germline, CDR1 is MNHNS and CDR2 is SASEGT. The CDR3 has 13 amino acids. The CDR3 loop is CASSDREDTEAFF. The CDR3 coding sequence is TGTGCCAGCAGTGACCGAGAGGACACTGAAGCTTTCTTT.

The V call is TRBV7-2, the J call TRBJ1-5, with D perhaps matching TRBD1 (5 bases). CDR1 and CDR2 (germline): SGHTA, FQGNSA. CDR3 length: 15 amino acids. V shed 3 bases and J shed 0 bases, with 9 bases lying between them. Here the CDR3 DNA reads TGTGCCAGCAGCTTGCGAGGGGCTAGCAATCAGCCCCAGCATTTT. It codes for CASSLRGASNQPQHF.

The chain is built from TRBV18 and TRBJ1-2, with D hard to call. The CDR3 is 16 residues long. Trimming left V 3 bases short and J 6 bases short, with 20 bases between. The germline V gene encodes CDR1 KGHSH and CDR2 LQKENI. DNA for the CDR3: TGTGCCAGCTCACCGGGCGGAGGGTTCCGGGTCGATGGCTACACCTTC. It yields the protein CASSPGGGFRVDGYTF.

The genes are TRBV5-1 and TRBJ1-1; D unclear. CDR1 is SGHRS, CDR2 YFSETQ, per germline. Trimming removed 3 bases at V and 1 base at J, with 13 bases between. There are 15 residues in the CDR3. CDR3 region: CASSSSPDTNTEAFF. For the CDR3, the DNA is TGCGCCAGCAGCTCATCCCCGGATACGAACACTGAAGCTTTCTTT.

The chain joins TRBV5-1 to TRBJ2-7; no definite D call. The CDR3 extends over 14 amino acids. Trimming shortened V by 4 bases and J by 6 bases, and 17 bases separated the two germline ends. The germline V gene encodes CDR1 SGHRS and CDR2 YFSETQ. The CDR3 is CASSVGSLGTEQYF. DNA of the CDR3: TGCGCCAGCAGCGTGGGGTCATTGGGAACCGAGCAGTACTTC.

The genes are TRBV29-1 and TRBJ2-1, with TRBD2 identical over 11 bases. Germline values: CDR1 SQVTM, CDR2 ANQGSEA. V shed 2 bases, J shed 16 bases, and the junction held 13 bases outside the gene matches. The CDR3 loop spans 14 amino acids. The CDR3: CSVEPRLAGSDRFF. CDR3 coding DNA: TGCAGCGTTGAACCGAGACTAGCGGGGAGCGATCGTTTCTTC.

Regarding this clone: Other DNA sequences from this sample encode an identical CDR3 as well. This sequence joins TRBV18 and TRBJ2-7, with a possible D match to TRBD2 (5 bases). Trimming shortened V by 0 bases and J by 3 bases, and 6 bases separated the two germline ends. This CDR3 has 13 residues. Germline values: CDR1 KGHSH, CDR2 LQKENI. The CDR3: CASSPPSGYEQYF. The CDR3 nucleotides read TGTGCCAGCTCACCACCGAGCGGCTACGAGCAGTACTTC.

The J gene is TRBJ2-5, the V gene TRBV6-5; TRBD2 agrees at 7 bases. V trimming: 5 bases; J trimming: 4 bases; junction bases outside the gene matches: 4. Germline V CDR1 and CDR2: MNHEY, SVGAGI. The CDR3 runs to 13 residues. The CDR3 sequence: CASSKGLVETQYF. CDR3 DNA sequence: TGTGCCAGCAGTAAAGGACTAGTAGAGACCCAGTACTTC.